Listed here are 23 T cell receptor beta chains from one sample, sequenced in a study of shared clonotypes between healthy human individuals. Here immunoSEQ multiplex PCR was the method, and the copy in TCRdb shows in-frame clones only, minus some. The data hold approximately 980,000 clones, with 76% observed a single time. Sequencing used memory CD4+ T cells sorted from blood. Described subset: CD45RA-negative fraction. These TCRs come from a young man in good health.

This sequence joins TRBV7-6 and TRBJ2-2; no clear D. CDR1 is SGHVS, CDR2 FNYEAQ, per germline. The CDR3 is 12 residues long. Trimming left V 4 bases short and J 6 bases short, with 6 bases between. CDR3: CASSSVAGELFF. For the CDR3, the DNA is TGTGCCAGCAGCTCTGTGGCCGGGGAGCTGTTTTTT.

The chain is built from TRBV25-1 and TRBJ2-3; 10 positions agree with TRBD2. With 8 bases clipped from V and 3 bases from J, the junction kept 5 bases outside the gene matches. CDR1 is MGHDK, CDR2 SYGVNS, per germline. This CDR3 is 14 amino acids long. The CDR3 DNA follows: TGTGCCAGCCAGCGGGGGGGGATTACAGATACGCAGTATTTT. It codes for CASQRGGITDTQYF.

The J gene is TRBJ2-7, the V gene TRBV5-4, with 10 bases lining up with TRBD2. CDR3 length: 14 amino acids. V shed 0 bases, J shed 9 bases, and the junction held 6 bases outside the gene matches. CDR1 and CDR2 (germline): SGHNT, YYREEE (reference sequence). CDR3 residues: CASSLDQREGRQYF. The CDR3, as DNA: TGTGCCAGCAGCTTGGACCAGCGGGAGGGCCGGCAGTACTTC.

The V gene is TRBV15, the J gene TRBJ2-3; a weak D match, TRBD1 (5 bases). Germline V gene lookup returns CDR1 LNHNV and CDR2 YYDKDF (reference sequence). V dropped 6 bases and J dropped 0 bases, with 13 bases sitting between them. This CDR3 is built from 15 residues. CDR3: CATSKDISSTDTQYF. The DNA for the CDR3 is TGTGCCACCAGTAAGGACATTTCGAGCACAGATACGCAGTATTTT.

The CDR3 loop is CASSSLAAGEQYF. CDR3 nucleotide sequence: TGTGCCAGCAGCTCTCTAGCGGCGGGGGAGCAGTACTTC. The chain combines TRBV7-9 with TRBJ2-7; 7 positions agree with TRBD2. The length of the CDR3 is 13 residues. Looked up from germline, CDR1 is SEHNR and CDR2 is FQNEAQ (reference sequence). V was pared by 4 bases and J by 7 bases, with 7 bases of the junction left unmatched.

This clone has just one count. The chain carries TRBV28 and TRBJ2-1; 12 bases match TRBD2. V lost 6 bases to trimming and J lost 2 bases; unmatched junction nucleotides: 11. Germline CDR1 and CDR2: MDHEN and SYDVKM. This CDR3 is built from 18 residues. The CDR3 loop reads CASRGAGASGGAYNEQFF. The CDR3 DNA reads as TGTGCCAGCAGAGGGGCTGGGGCTAGCGGGGGGGCCTACAATGAGCAGTTCTTC.

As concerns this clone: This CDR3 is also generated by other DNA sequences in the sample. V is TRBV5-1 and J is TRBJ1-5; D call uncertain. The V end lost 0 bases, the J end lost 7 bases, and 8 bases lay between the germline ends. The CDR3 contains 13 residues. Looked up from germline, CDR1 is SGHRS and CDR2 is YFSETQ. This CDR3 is CASSLEVGQPQHF. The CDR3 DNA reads TGCGCCAGCAGCTTGGAGGTGGGCCAGCCCCAGCATTTT.

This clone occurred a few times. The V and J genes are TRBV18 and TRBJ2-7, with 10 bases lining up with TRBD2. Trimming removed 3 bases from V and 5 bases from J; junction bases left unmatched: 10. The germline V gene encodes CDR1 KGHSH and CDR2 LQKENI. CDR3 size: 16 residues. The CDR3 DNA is TGTGCCAGCTCACCCCAAGCTAGCGGGGGTCCCAACGAGCAGTACTTC. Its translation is CASSPQASGGPNEQYF.

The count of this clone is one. The CDR3 loop is CASSPSGGKYEQYF. CDR3 bases: TGTGCCAGCAGTCCATCCGGGGGAAAGTACGAGCAGTACTTC. The chain combines TRBV2 with TRBJ2-7; D is possibly TRBD2 (6 bases). Germline CDR1 is SNHLY and CDR2 is FYNNEI. The CDR3 is 14 amino acids. Deletions cut 5 bases from V and 4 bases from J, with 15 bases between.

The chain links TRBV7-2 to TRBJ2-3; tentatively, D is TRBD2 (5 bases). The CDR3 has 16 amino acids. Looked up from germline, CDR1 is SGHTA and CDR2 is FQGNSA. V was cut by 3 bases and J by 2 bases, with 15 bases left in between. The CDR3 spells CASSLVDFSATDTQYF. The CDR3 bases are TGTGCCAGCAGCTTGGTGGACTTTTCAGCCACAGATACGCAGTATTTT.

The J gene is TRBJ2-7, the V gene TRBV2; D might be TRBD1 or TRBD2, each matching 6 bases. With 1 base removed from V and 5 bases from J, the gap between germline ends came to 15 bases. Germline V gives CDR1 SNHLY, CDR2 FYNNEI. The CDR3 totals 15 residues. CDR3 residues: CASSEGRGRINEQYF. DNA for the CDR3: TGTGCCAGCAGTGAAGGCCGGGGGCGGATCAACGAGCAGTACTTC.

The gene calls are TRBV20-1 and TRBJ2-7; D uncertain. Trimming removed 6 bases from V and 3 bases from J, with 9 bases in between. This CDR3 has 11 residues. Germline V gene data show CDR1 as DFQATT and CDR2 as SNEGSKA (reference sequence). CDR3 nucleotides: TGCAGTGCCACCCCCCTCTACGAGCAGTACTTC. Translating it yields CSATPLYEQYF.

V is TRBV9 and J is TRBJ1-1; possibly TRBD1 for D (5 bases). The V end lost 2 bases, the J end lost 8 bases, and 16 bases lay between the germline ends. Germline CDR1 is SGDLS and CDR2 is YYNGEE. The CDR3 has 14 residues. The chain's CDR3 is CASSVGGTLGEAFF. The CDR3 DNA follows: TGTGCCAGCAGCGTTGGAGGGACTCTGGGGGAAGCTTTCTTT.

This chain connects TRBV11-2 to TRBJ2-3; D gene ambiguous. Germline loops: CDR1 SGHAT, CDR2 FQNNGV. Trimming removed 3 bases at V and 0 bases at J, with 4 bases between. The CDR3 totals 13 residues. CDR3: CASSLQSTDTQYF. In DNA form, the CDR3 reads TGTGCCAGCAGCTTGCAGAGCACAGATACGCAGTATTTT. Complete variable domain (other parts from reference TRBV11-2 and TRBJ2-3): EAGVAQSPRYKIIEKRQSVAFWCNPISGHATLYWYQQILGQGPKLLIQFQNNGVVDDSQLPKDRFSAERLKGVDSTLKIQPAKLEDSAVYLCASSLQSTDTQYFGPGTRLTVL.

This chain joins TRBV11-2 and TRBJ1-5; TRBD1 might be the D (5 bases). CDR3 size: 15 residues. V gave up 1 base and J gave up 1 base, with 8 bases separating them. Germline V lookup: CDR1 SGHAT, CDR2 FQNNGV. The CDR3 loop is CASSLAPGSNQPQHF. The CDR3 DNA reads TGTGCCAGCAGCTTAGCCCCAGGGAGCAATCAGCCCCAGCATTTT.

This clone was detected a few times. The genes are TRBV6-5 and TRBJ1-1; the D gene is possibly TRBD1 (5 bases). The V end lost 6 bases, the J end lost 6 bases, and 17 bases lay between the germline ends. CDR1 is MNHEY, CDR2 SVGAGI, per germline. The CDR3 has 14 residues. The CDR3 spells CASSARDPRSEAFF. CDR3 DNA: TGTGCCAGCAGCGCGCGGGACCCACGTTCTGAAGCTTTCTTT.

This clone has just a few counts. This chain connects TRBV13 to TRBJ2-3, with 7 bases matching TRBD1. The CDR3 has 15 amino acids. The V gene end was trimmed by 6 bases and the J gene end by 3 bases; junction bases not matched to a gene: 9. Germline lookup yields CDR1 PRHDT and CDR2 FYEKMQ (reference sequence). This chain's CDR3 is CASRPTGVLTDTQYF. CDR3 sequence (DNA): TGTGCCAGCAGGCCAACAGGGGTTTTAACAGATACGCAGTATTTT.

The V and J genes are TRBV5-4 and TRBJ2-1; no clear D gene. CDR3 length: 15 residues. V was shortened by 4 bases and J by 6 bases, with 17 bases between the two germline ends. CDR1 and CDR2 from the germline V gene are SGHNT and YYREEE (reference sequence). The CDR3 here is CASSPGFGLLNEQFF. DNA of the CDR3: TGTGCCAGCAGCCCCGGGTTTGGGCTTCTCAATGAGCAGTTCTTC.

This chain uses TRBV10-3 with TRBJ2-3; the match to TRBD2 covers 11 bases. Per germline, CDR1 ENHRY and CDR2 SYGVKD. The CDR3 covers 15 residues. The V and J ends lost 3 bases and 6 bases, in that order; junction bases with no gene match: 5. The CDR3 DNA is TGTGCCATCAGTGATACTAGCGGGGGTGTCGATACGCAGTATTTT. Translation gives CAISDTSGGVDTQYF.

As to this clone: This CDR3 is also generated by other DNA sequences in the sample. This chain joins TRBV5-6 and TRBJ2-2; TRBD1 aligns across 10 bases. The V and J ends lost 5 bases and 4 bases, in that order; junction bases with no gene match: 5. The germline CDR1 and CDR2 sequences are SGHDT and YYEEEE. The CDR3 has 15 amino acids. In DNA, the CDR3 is TGTGCCAGCAGTTCCGGGACAGGGGTCACCGGGGAGCTGTTTTTT. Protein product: CASSSGTGVTGELFF. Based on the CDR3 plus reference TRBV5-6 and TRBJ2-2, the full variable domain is DAGVTQSPTHLIKTRGQQVTLRCSPKSGHDTVSWYQQALGQGPQFIFQYYEEEERQRGNFPDRFSGHQFPNYSSELNVNALLLGDSALYLCASSSGTGVTGELFFGEGSRLTVL.

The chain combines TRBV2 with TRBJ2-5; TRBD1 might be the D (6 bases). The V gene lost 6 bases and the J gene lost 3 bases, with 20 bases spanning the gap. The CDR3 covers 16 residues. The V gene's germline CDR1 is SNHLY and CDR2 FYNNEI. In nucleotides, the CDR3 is TGTGCCAGCAGGACCACAGGGTGGGAAATTGAAGAGACCCAGTACTTC. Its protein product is CASRTTGWEIEETQYF. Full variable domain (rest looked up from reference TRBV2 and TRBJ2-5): EPEVTQTPSHQVTQMGQEVILRCVPISNHLYFYWYRQILGQKVEFLVSFYNNEISEKSEIFDDQFSVERPDGSNFTLKIRSTKLEDSAMYFCASRTTGWEIEETQYFGPGTRLLVL.

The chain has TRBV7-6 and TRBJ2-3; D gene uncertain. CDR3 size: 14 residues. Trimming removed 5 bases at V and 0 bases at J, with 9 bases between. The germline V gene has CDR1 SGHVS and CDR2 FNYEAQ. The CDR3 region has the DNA TGTGCCAGCAGCCCGACGGACAGCACAGATACGCAGTATTTT. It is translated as CASSPTDSTDTQYF.

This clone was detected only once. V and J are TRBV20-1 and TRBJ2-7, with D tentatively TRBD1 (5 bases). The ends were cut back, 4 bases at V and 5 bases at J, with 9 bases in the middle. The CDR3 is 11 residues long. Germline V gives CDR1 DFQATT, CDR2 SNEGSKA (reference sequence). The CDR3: CSATGLHEQYF. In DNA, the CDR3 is TGCAGTGCTACAGGGCTCCACGAGCAGTACTTC.